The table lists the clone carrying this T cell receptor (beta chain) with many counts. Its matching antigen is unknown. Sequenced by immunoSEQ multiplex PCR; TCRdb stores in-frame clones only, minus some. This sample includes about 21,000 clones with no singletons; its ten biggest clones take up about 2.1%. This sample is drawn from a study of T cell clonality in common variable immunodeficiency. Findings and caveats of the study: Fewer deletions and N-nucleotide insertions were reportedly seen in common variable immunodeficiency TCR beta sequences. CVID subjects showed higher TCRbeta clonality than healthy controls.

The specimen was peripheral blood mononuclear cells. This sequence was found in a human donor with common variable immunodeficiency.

The CDR3 is CSARDQGARDTIYF. Incomplete CDR3 DNA: TGCAGTGCTAGAGATCAGGGGGCGAGGGACACC. V usage is TRBV20-1 and J usage is TRBJ1-3; 8 positions match TRBD1. The missing CDR3 end, 3 residues past where the read stops, is filled in from the germline J gene. Germline CDR1 and CDR2: DFQATT and SNEGSKA (reference sequence). With 0 bases clipped from V and 8 bases from J, the junction kept 6 bases outside the gene matches. CDR3 length equals 14 residues.